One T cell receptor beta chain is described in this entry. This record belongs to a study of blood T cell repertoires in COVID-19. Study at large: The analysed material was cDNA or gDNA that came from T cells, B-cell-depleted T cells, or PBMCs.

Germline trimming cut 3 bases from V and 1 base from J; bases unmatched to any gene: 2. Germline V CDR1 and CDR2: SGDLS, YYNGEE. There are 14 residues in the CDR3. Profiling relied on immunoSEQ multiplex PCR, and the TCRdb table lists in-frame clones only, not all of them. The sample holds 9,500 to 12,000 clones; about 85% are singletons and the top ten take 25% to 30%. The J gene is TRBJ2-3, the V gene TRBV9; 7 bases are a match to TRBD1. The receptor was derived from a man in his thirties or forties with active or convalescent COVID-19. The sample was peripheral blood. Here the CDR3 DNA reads TGTGCCAGCAGCGCGGGGACAGGCACAGATACGCAGTATTTT. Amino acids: CASSAGTGTDTQYF.